Below are 2 T cell receptor beta chains sequenced from a single sample in a study of cytomegalovirus exposure and HLA in healthy donors. PCR was performed using 60 Vbeta and 13 Jbeta primers. Assay: immunoSEQ multiplex PCR; the TCRdb copy retains only in-frame clones and omits some. The sample includes fewer than 250,000 clones, over 75% of them seen just once. Sequences were obtained from PBMCs. These receptor sequences come from a woman in her 50s in good health and CMV-seropositive.

V gene TRBV6-6 combines with J gene TRBJ1-2, with 7 bases matching TRBD1. Losses at the gene ends were 2 bases for V and 3 bases for J; bases not matched to a gene: 9. In germline, CDR1 is MNHNY, CDR2 SVGAGI (reference sequence). CDR3 length equals 16 residues. The CDR3 nucleotides read TGTGCCAGCAGTTACGCCGGACAGGAAGAGGACTATGGCTACACCTTC. Encoded protein: CASSYAGQEEDYGYTF.

J is TRBJ1-5 and V is TRBV6-6; 8 bases align to TRBD1. V lost 10 bases to trimming and J lost 4 bases; unmatched junction nucleotides: 12. This CDR3 is built from 15 residues. Per the germline V gene, CDR1 is MNHNY and CDR2 is SVGAGI (reference sequence). The CDR3 nucleotides read TGTGCCATAAAGGGCGGGACAGGCAAAAATCAGCCCCAGCATTTT. It codes for CAIKGGTGKNQPQHF.